This T cell receptor (beta chain) was recovered during a study of long-term antiretroviral therapy in people with HIV. Across the whole study: Earliest sampling preceded the 2015 immediate-ART recommendation by about a decade. Study results and caveats: Regardless of time point, clones expanded before ART dominated the repertoire. HIV repertoire CDR3 lengths ranged less widely than those of controls.

Details on this clone: Its antigen remains unidentified.

This was the immunoSEQ v3.0 assay at survey level. Each sample had sequencing targeting 40,000-50,000 T-cell genomes. Assay used: immunoSEQ multiplex PCR; TCRdb lists only in-frame clones, some missing. The sample has 20,000 to 25,000 clones, roughly four fifths seen once. The CDR3 loop spans 14 amino acids. Between the trimmed V and J ends, which lost 5 bases and 3 bases, there was a span of 14 bases. Germline CDR1 and CDR2: SGHTA and FQGNSA. The gene calls are TRBV7-2 and TRBJ2-7, with unresolved D. The TCR comes from a man younger than 45 with HIV. The specimen was unsorted PBMCs, collected 1.5 years after starting antiretroviral therapy. The CDR3 is CASSAGRTLYEQYF. In DNA, the CDR3 is TGTGCCAGCAGCGCCGGCCGGACCCTCTACGAGCAGTACTTC.